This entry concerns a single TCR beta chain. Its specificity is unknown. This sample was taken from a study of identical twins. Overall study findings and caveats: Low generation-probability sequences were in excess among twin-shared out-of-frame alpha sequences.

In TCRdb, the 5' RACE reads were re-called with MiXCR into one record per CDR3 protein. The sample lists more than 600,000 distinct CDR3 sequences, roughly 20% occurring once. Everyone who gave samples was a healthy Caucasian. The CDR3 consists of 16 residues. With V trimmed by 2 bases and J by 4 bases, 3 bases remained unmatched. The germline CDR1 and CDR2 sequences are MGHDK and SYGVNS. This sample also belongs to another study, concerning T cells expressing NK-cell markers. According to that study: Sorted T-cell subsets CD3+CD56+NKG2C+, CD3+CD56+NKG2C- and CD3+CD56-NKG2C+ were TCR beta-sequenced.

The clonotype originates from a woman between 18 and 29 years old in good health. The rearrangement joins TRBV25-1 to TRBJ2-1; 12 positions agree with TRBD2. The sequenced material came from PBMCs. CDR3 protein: CASSERTSGVYNEQFF. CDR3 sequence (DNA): TGTGCCAGCAGTGAACGGACTAGCGGGGTATACAATGAGCAGTTCTTC.